Following are 22 T cell receptor beta chains from one sample sequenced in a study of T-cell reconstitution after alpha-beta-depleted transplantation in children. Researchers prepared the TCRbeta library using unique molecular identifiers, the study reports. TCRdb itself ran the PCR reads through MiXCR, one entry per CDR3 protein. The sample has 140,000 or so distinct CDR3 sequences, around 8.5% seen once. The specimen comprised PBMCs, mostly from graft donor cells, sampled 180 days after TCRalphabeta/CD19-depleted stem cell transplant. The origin of the receptors is a female patient aged 2-9 years who had a stem cell transplant for congenital amegakaryocytic thrombocytopenia, so the T cells may come from the graft donor.

The chain is built from TRBV7-6 and TRBJ2-2, with a tentative D call TRBD1 (5 bases). CDR1 and CDR2 from the germline V gene are SGHVS and FNYEAQ. Between the trimmed V and J ends, which lost 5 bases and 0 bases, there was a span of 16 bases. CDR3 size: 17 residues. CDR3 DNA sequence: TGTGCCAGCAGCGTCCAGGGTTCCCGAACGAACACCGGGGAGCTGTTTTTT. This codes for CASSVQGSRTNTGELFF.

The sample holds many counts of this clonotype. The chain carries TRBV20-1 and TRBJ2-1; D unresolved. Germline CDR1 and CDR2: DFQATT and SNEGSKA (reference sequence). The germline V and J ends were trimmed by 4 bases and 7 bases, with 11 bases remaining between them. This CDR3 has 12 amino acids. The CDR3 protein is CSANHGGNEQFF. CDR3 nucleotide sequence: TGCAGTGCTAACCATGGCGGAAATGAGCAGTTCTTC.

In this sample, this clonotype turned up many times. The CDR3 loop is CASSQSGRDGYTF. CDR3 nucleotides: TGTGCCAGCAGCCAATCGGGTAGGGATGGCTACACCTTC. This chain connects TRBV3-1 to TRBJ1-2; no clear D. Germline CDR1 and CDR2: LGHDT and YNNKEL (reference sequence). V was cut by 2 bases and J by 6 bases, with 10 bases left in between. The CDR3 length is 13 residues.

This clonotype occurred a few times. The rearrangement joins TRBV4-2 to TRBJ2-1; 9 bases match TRBD2. Germline CDR1 LGHNA, CDR2 YNFKEQ. With 4 bases clipped from V and 6 bases from J, the junction kept 13 bases outside the gene matches. The length of the CDR3 is 17 residues. The CDR3 reads CASSRLMREGPINEQFF. The CDR3 coding sequence is TGTGCCAGCAGCCGATTAATGCGGGAGGGCCCCATCAATGAGCAGTTCTTC.

This clonotype was seen many times. The chain recombines TRBV7-9 with TRBJ2-3, with D unresolved. CDR1 and CDR2 (germline): SEHNR, FQNEAQ (reference sequence). CDR3 size: 15 residues. Trimming stripped 1 base from V and 5 bases from J, with 13 bases between. The CDR3 DNA follows: TGTGCCAGCAGCTTAGAGTTGGCGATGGGAGATACGCAGTATTTT. Translation: CASSLELAMGDTQYF.

This clonotype was counted only a few times. The J gene is TRBJ2-3, the V gene TRBV12-3 or TRBV12-4; no clear D. V gave up 0 bases and J gave up 2 bases, with 21 bases separating them. This CDR3 has 19 residues. The CDR3 protein is CASSLALSPNPQHTDTQYF. In nucleotides, the CDR3 is TGTGCCAGCAGTTTAGCGCTCAGCCCCAATCCCCAACACACAGATACGCAGTATTTT.

The J gene is TRBJ2-6, the V gene TRBV12-3 or TRBV12-4; 9 positions match TRBD1. The CDR3 length is 17 residues. The junction had 6 bases not matched to a gene; V was cut back by 4 bases and J by 2 bases. The CDR3 DNA reads TGTGCCAGCAGTTCACGGACAGGGGAGGCTGGGGCCAACGTCCTGACTTTC. Translation gives CASSSRTGEAGANVLTF.

This clonotype was found many times. The chain has TRBV9 and TRBJ2-5; D is unclear. The V and J ends lost 0 bases and 4 bases respectively, with 13 bases between them. There are 15 residues in the CDR3. The V gene's germline CDR1 is SGDLS and CDR2 YYNGEE. DNA of the CDR3: TGTGCCAGCAGCGTAGATCCCTCGGTGGGAGAGACCCAGTACTTC. Translated, it gives CASSVDPSVGETQYF. Full variable domain (remainder filled in from reference TRBV9 and TRBJ2-5): DSGVTQTPKHLITATGQRVTLRCSPRSGDLSVYWYQQSLDQGLQFLIQYYNGEERAKGNILERFSAQQFPDLHSELNLSSLELGDSALYFCASSVDPSVGETQYFGPGTRLLVL.

On this clonotype itself: This could be a read error, since a much larger clone is one nucleotide away. The gene calls are TRBV20-1 and TRBJ2-3; 7 nucleotides align to TRBD2. Germline-derived CDR1 and CDR2 are DFQATT and SNEGSKA (reference sequence). V shed 2 bases, J shed 5 bases, and the junction held 7 bases outside the gene matches. The CDR3 spans 14 residues. CDR3: CSARSGAGQDTQYF. The CDR3, as DNA: TGCAGTGCTAGAAGCGGGGCGGGTCAAGATACGCAGTATTTT.

In its sample, this clonotype was seen many times. The rearrangement uses TRBV12-3 or TRBV12-4 and TRBJ1-5, with D possibly being TRBD1 (5 bases). With 4 bases removed from V and 4 bases from J, the gap between germline ends came to 11 bases. This CDR3 comprises 14 residues. DNA for the CDR3: TGTGCCAGCAGTTCTCCAGGGTGGAATCAGCCCCAGCATTTT. Its translation is CASSSPGWNQPQHF.

This rearrangement joins TRBV9 to TRBJ2-1, with D perhaps TRBD2 (5 bases). With 1 base removed from V and 6 bases from J, the gap between germline ends came to 11 bases. The CDR3 extends over 14 amino acids. In germline, CDR1 is SGDLS, CDR2 YYNGEE. CDR3 in amino acids: CASSVSGSGNEQFF. The CDR3 region has the DNA TGTGCCAGCAGCGTATCGGGATCGGGCAATGAGCAGTTCTTC.

This sequence joins TRBV29-1 and TRBJ2-5; 7 bases line up with TRBD2. This CDR3 is built from 13 residues. Germline CDR1 is SQVTM and CDR2 is ANQGSEA. Trimming took 3 bases from V and 3 from J; bases not matched to a gene: 4. In DNA form, the CDR3 reads TGCAGCGTTGAGGTGGGGGGGGAAGAGACCCAGTACTTC. Protein sequence: CSVEVGGEETQYF.

The V and J genes are TRBV20-1 and TRBJ2-1; D unresolved. The CDR3 extends over 16 amino acids. From germline, CDR1 is DFQATT and CDR2 SNEGSKA (reference sequence). The germline V and J ends were trimmed by 4 bases and 2 bases, with 18 bases remaining between them. Written as DNA, the CDR3 is TGCAGTGCTACCGATACGACTCGCGGTACCTACAATGAGCAGTTCTTC. Residues: CSATDTTRGTYNEQFF.

With respect to this clonotype: With a much larger clone just one base away, this may be a read error. This chain joins TRBV20-1 and TRBJ1-4, with unresolved D. Germline lookup yields CDR1 DFQATT and CDR2 SNEGSKA (reference sequence). The CDR3 consists of 13 residues. V dropped 6 bases and J dropped 1 base, with 9 bases sitting between them. DNA for the CDR3: TGCAGTGCCCGCGGGCGAACTAATGAAAAACTGTTTTTT. It translates to CSARGRTNEKLFF.

The chain recombines TRBV19 with TRBJ1-2, with D unresolved. The germline CDR1 and CDR2 sequences are LNHDA and SQIVND (reference sequence). V gave up 4 bases and J gave up 4 bases, with 13 bases separating them. The CDR3 spans 14 residues. The CDR3 region is CASSTGLSGYGYTF. The DNA of the CDR3 is TGTGCCAGTAGTACAGGACTGTCTGGCTATGGCTACACCTTC.

There are many counts of this clonotype. The chain joins TRBV5-1 to TRBJ2-7; D unclear. The CDR3 covers 12 residues. From germline, CDR1 is SGHRS and CDR2 YFSETQ. The V end was cut by 5 bases, the J end by 3 bases, with 9 bases between. Written as DNA, the CDR3 is TGCGCCAGCAGTATGGGGTACTACGAGCAGTACTTC. It encodes CASSMGYYEQYF.

This clonotype was observed a handful of times. J is TRBJ1-1 and V is TRBV21-1; no check of the table's D call, TRBD1, against the DNA was made. TRBV21-1 is a listed pseudogene. There are 16 residues in the CDR3. The CDR3 DNA reads as TGTGCCAGCAGCAAAGTTGCAGACAGGGTGAACACTGAAGCTTTCTTT. This translates into CASSKVADRVNTEAFF.

This chain joins TRBV7-6 and TRBJ1-5; D gene unclear. Germline-derived CDR1 and CDR2 are SGHVS and FNYEAQ. Trimming took off 1 base at V and 6 bases at J, with 10 bases between the two ends. This CDR3 is built from 14 residues. The CDR3 loop reads CASSLEPASQPQHF. The DNA of the CDR3 is TGTGCCAGCAGCTTAGAACCCGCCAGTCAGCCCCAGCATTTT.

This clonotype was detected ten times or more. The chain uses TRBV29-1 and TRBJ1-2, with TRBD1 matching 10 bases. The CDR3 contains 17 residues. Germline-derived CDR1 and CDR2 are SQVTM and ANQGSEA. Germline trimming cut 1 base from V and 0 bases from J; bases unmatched to any gene: 8. CDR3 amino acids: CSVEGWGQGLSNYGYTF. The DNA of the CDR3 is TGCAGCGTTGAAGGGTGGGGACAGGGGTTATCTAACTATGGCTACACCTTC.

This clonotype was detected many times. The chain has TRBV9 and TRBJ1-2; 7 positions agree with TRBD1. V gave up 6 bases and J gave up 2 bases; unmatched junction bases: 10. The CDR3 has 15 amino acids. CDR1 and CDR2 from the germline V gene are SGDLS and YYNGEE. The CDR3 coding sequence is TGTGCCAGCAACTCTAGGGGGCAGGCGAACTATGGCTACACCTTC. This encodes CASNSRGQANYGYTF.

This clonotype was counted ten times or more. This chain joins TRBV29-1 and TRBJ2-3; 9 nucleotides agree with TRBD2. Per germline, CDR1 SQVTM and CDR2 ANQGSEA. Germline trimming cut 5 bases from V and 6 bases from J; bases unmatched to any gene: 9. The CDR3 extends over 14 amino acids. This CDR3 reads CSVPPSGILDTQYF. CDR3 nucleotide sequence: TGCAGCGTTCCTCCTAGCGGGATTTTGGATACGCAGTATTTT.

This clonotype was detected many times. The chain is built from TRBV7-9 and TRBJ2-1; no clear D gene. Germline V gene data show CDR1 as SEHNR and CDR2 as FQNEAQ (reference sequence). The CDR3 length is 15 residues. V was pared by 0 bases and J by 0 bases, with 6 bases between. Here the CDR3 DNA reads TGTGCCAGCAGCTTAGCGGCAGGCTCCTACAATGAGCAGTTCTTC. Translated: CASSLAAGSYNEQFF.